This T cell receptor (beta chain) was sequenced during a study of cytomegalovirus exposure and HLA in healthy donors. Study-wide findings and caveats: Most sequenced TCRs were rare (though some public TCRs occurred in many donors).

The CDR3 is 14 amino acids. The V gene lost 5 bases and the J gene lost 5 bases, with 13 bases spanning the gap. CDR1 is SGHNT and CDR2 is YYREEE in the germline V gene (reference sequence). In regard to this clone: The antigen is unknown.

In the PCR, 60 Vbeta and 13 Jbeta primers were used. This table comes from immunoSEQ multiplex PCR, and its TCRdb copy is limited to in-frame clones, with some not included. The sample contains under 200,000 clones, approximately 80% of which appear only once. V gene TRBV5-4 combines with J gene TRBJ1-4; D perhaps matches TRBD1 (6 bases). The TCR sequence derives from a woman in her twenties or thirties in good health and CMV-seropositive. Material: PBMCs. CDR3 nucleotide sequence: TGTGCCAGCAGTGGGGAGACAGGAAATGAAAAACTGTTTTTT. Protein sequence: CASSGETGNEKLFF.